Listed below are T cell receptor beta chains from one sample, sequenced in a study of shared clonotypes between healthy human individuals. Measured with immunoSEQ multiplex PCR; TCRdb has only the in-frame clones, and not every one. The profile shows around 2,000,000 clones, 85% to 95% of them singletons. The sample was naive CD8+ T cells from PBMCs. The receptors were sampled from a man aged 18 to 35 in good health. Some clones in this sample may be carry-over from other donors' samples. CDR3s include the opening cysteine and the closing phenylalanine or tryptophan. D genes are given only for firm matches. A clone size is listed for some rows: how often the clone was seen (once, few, many), or a class if it is expanded.

v_call: TRBV7-2; d_call: -; clone_size: -; j_call: TRBJ1-1; cdr3_nt: TGTGCCAGCAGCCCCCGGACGGATGAAGCTTTCTTT; cdr3_aa: CASSPRTDEAFF
v_call: TRBV5-1; d_call: -; clone_size: -; j_call: TRBJ2-5; cdr3_nt: TGCGCCAGCAGCTCAGGAGCGAGCGGGACCCAGTACTTC; cdr3_aa: CASSSGASGTQYF
v_call: TRBV28; d_call: -; clone_size: -; j_call: TRBJ1-2; cdr3_nt: TGTGCCAGCAGTTTACCCAGGGAGGGGCCCTATGGCTACACCTTC; cdr3_aa: CASSLPREGPYGYTF
v_call: TRBV13; d_call: -; clone_size: -; j_call: TRBJ2-7; cdr3_nt: TGTGCCAGCAGCACCCTCGGGACGGGAGTACACGAGCAGTACTTC; cdr3_aa: CASSTLGTGVHEQYF
v_call: TRBV7-2; d_call: TRBD1; clone_size: -; j_call: TRBJ1-1; cdr3_nt: TGTGCCAGCAGCTCCCGACAGGGGATGGTCACTGAAGCTTTCTTT; cdr3_aa: CASSSRQGMVTEAFF
v_call: TRBV27; d_call: TRBD1; clone_size: -; j_call: TRBJ2-7; cdr3_nt: TGTGCCAGCAGCGTGACAGGGGTCCCCTCCTACGAGCAGTACTTC; cdr3_aa: CASSVTGVPSYEQYF
v_call: TRBV9; d_call: -; clone_size: -; j_call: TRBJ2-1; cdr3_nt: TGTGCCAGCAGCACGCCCCCCGCCGGAAGCTCCTACAATGAGCAGTTCTTC; cdr3_aa: CASSTPPAGSSYNEQFF
v_call: TRBV6-5; d_call: -; clone_size: -; j_call: TRBJ2-6; cdr3_nt: TGTGCCAGCAGTTACCAAGGGGCTGGGGCCAACGTCCTGACTTTC; cdr3_aa: CASSYQGAGANVLTF
v_call: TRBV6-5; d_call: TRBD1; clone_size: -; j_call: TRBJ2-7; cdr3_nt: TGTGCCAGCAGTTACTCAGGGACAGCCGCCTACGAGCAGTACTTC; cdr3_aa: CASSYSGTAAYEQYF
v_call: TRBV19; d_call: TRBD2; clone_size: -; j_call: TRBJ2-3; cdr3_nt: TGTGCCAGTAGTCCGAGATTGGGGGGCGGGAGGTCAGATACGCAGTATTTT; cdr3_aa: CASSPRLGGGRSDTQYF
v_call: TRBV7-9; d_call: TRBD2; clone_size: -; j_call: TRBJ2-1; cdr3_nt: TGTGCCAGCAGCTTCGAATGGTCCCAGCGGGAGAATGAGCAGTTCTTC; cdr3_aa: CASSFEWSQRENEQFF
v_call: TRBV27; d_call: TRBD1; clone_size: -; j_call: TRBJ2-5; cdr3_nt: TGTGCCAGCAGTCGCCGGGACAGGGGTGAGACCCAGTACTTC; cdr3_aa: CASSRRDRGETQYF
v_call: TRBV7-8; d_call: -; clone_size: -; j_call: TRBJ2-7; cdr3_nt: TGTGCCAGCAGCTTAGATGTTCTCTCCTACGAGCAGTACTTC; cdr3_aa: CASSLDVLSYEQYF
v_call: TRBV2; d_call: -; clone_size: -; j_call: TRBJ2-2; cdr3_nt: TGTGCCAGCAGTGAGAGCCGTCGAAGCGGGGAGCTGTTTTTT; cdr3_aa: CASSESRRSGELFF
v_call: TRBV28; d_call: -; clone_size: -; j_call: TRBJ1-2; cdr3_nt: TGTGCCAGCAGTTTTGGGTCTAACTATGGCTACACCTTC; cdr3_aa: CASSFGSNYGYTF
v_call: TRBV6-5; d_call: TRBD2; clone_size: -; j_call: TRBJ2-1; cdr3_nt: TGTGCCAGCAGCGTGGGACTAGCGGGAGCGAATGAGCAGTTCTTC; cdr3_aa: CASSVGLAGANEQFF
v_call: TRBV10-1; d_call: -; clone_size: few; j_call: TRBJ1-1; cdr3_nt: TGCGCCAGCAGTGAGTCGTCGGGCACTGAAGCTTTCTTT; cdr3_aa: CASSESSGTEAFF
v_call: TRBV9; d_call: TRBD1; clone_size: -; j_call: TRBJ1-1; cdr3_nt: TGTGCCAGCAGCGCCTCCACAGGGGGTGAGGGCACTGAAGCTTTCTTT; cdr3_aa: CASSASTGGEGTEAFF
v_call: TRBV7-3; d_call: TRBD2; clone_size: -; j_call: TRBJ2-3; cdr3_nt: TGTGCCAGCAGCCCAGGGACTAGCGGGAGTCAGTATTTT; cdr3_aa: CASSPGTSGSQYF
v_call: TRBV14; d_call: -; clone_size: once; j_call: TRBJ2-1; cdr3_nt: TGTGCCAGCAGCCAAGCAGCGCATGAGCAGTTCTTC; cdr3_aa: CASSQAAHEQFF
v_call: TRBV13; d_call: TRBD2; clone_size: -; j_call: TRBJ2-1; cdr3_nt: TGTGCCAGCAGCCCCTTACTAAGCGGGAACCGCTACAATGAGCAGTTCTTC; cdr3_aa: CASSPLLSGNRYNEQFF
v_call: TRBV28; d_call: -; clone_size: -; j_call: TRBJ2-6; cdr3_nt: TGTGCCAGCAGCCGTAGTACTGGGGCCAACGTCCTGACTTTC; cdr3_aa: CASSRSTGANVLTF
v_call: TRBV9; d_call: TRBD1; clone_size: -; j_call: TRBJ1-2; cdr3_nt: TGTGCCAGCAGCCCCTCGGGACAGCTCTATGGCTACACCTTC; cdr3_aa: CASSPSGQLYGYTF
v_call: TRBV29-1; d_call: -; clone_size: -; j_call: TRBJ2-1; cdr3_nt: TGCAGCGTTGAAGCCGGCGGGCCTAGCTCCTACAATGAGCAGTTCTTC; cdr3_aa: CSVEAGGPSSYNEQFF
v_call: TRBV7-9; d_call: -; clone_size: -; j_call: TRBJ1-2; cdr3_nt: TGTGCCAGCAGCTTAGCGTACCCTACCACCCTATCGTCCCGAAATGGCTACACCTTC; cdr3_aa: CASSLAYPTTLSSRNGYTF
v_call: TRBV15; d_call: TRBD2; clone_size: -; j_call: TRBJ2-7; cdr3_nt: TGTGCCACCAGTCACGGACTAGCGGGAGGGCCTGGCTACGAGCAGTACTTC; cdr3_aa: CATSHGLAGGPGYEQYF
v_call: TRBV9; d_call: -; clone_size: -; j_call: TRBJ2-7; cdr3_nt: TGTGCCAGCAGCGCGCCTCCGGGACTCCTGGACTACGAGCAGTACTTC; cdr3_aa: CASSAPPGLLDYEQYF
v_call: TRBV6-1; d_call: -; clone_size: -; j_call: TRBJ2-3; cdr3_nt: TGTGCCAGCAGGGACAGCACAGATACGCAGTATTTT; cdr3_aa: CASRDSTDTQYF